The 32 T cell receptor beta chains below were found in one sample sequenced in a study of T cell responses to AZD1222 COVID-19 vaccine. Produced via immunoSEQ multiplex PCR; TCRdb's table is partial and in-frame only. The table lists some 120,000 clones, 89% of them singletons. The material was peripheral blood, obtained on day 0 of AZD1222 vaccination. Receptors originate from an adult in good health.

This chain uses TRBV7-9 with TRBJ2-3; maybe TRBD2 (6 bases). V dropped 6 bases and J dropped 3 bases, with 10 bases sitting between them. The V gene's germline CDR1 is SEHNR and CDR2 FQNEAQ (reference sequence). The CDR3 length is 13 residues. In DNA, the CDR3 is TGTGCCAGCAGTTGGGACTGGACAGATACGCAGTATTTT. It specifies CASSWDWTDTQYF.

V gene TRBV12-3 or TRBV12-4 combines with J gene TRBJ2-5; no reliable D call. The CDR3 spans 13 residues. V lost 1 base, J lost 0 bases, and 3 bases lay in between. In nucleotides, the CDR3 is TGTGCCAGCAGTTTAGGGTACCAAGAGACCCAGTACTTC. This gives the protein CASSLGYQETQYF.

The chain is built from TRBV2 and TRBJ2-7; D possibly matches TRBD1 or TRBD2 (5 bases each). V was cut by 6 bases and J by 6 bases, with 15 bases left in between. The CDR3 has 13 residues. Germline V gene data show CDR1 as SNHLY and CDR2 as FYNNEI. CDR3 bases: TGTGCCAGCAGACGGGGCTCCCCCAGCGAGCAGTACTTC. It translates to CASRRGSPSEQYF.

The genes are TRBV20-1 and TRBJ1-1; the D gene is possibly TRBD1 (6 bases). CDR3 size: 11 residues. With 6 bases removed from V and 7 bases from J, the gap between germline ends came to 12 bases. Germline values: CDR1 DFQATT, CDR2 SNEGSKA (reference sequence). In DNA, the CDR3 is TGCAGTGCCACAACAGGGAATGAAGCTTTCTTT. Translated: CSATTGNEAFF.

The chain has TRBV10-3 and TRBJ2-1; the match to TRBD2 covers 7 bases. CDR1 is ENHRY, CDR2 SYGVKD, per germline. J was trimmed by 0 bases and V by 6 bases; bases with no gene match: 5. This CDR3 has 15 residues. The CDR3 sequence is CAIRPSGSSYNEQFF. As DNA, the CDR3 is TGTGCCATCAGGCCTAGCGGAAGCTCCTACAATGAGCAGTTCTTC.

The chain joins TRBV27 to TRBJ1-5; D is ambiguous. Trimming left V 6 bases short and J 1 base short, with 13 bases between. Looked up from germline, CDR1 is MNHEY and CDR2 is SMNVEV (reference sequence). This CDR3 spans 15 amino acids. CDR3 nucleotides: TGTGCCAGCAGAGACAACCGACTGAGCAATCAGCCCCAGCATTTT. This gives the protein CASRDNRLSNQPQHF.

This sequence joins TRBV28 and TRBJ1-5; D remains unclear. Germline CDR1 is MDHEN and CDR2 is SYDVKM. V dropped 7 bases and J dropped 1 base, with 14 bases sitting between them. The CDR3 runs 15 residues. For the CDR3, the DNA is TGTGCCAGCACCCAGATGGACGGAAGCAATCAGCCCCAGCATTTT. Its translation: CASTQMDGSNQPQHF.

The J gene is TRBJ1-5, the V gene TRBV28; no firm D call. CDR1 is MDHEN and CDR2 is SYDVKM in the germline V gene. This CDR3 region has 15 residues. The ends were cut back, 4 bases at V and 0 bases at J, with 10 bases in the middle. CDR3 protein: CASSSHTDSNQPQHF. The CDR3 DNA follows: TGTGCCAGCAGTTCCCACACAGATAGCAATCAGCCCCAGCATTTT.

The rearrangement links TRBV2 to TRBJ1-6, with D possibly matching TRBD1 (5 bases). Germline-derived CDR1 and CDR2 are SNHLY and FYNNEI. V lost 4 bases to trimming and J lost 7 bases, with 8 bases between them. The CDR3 is 13 amino acids. CDR3 sequence: CASSAAGNSPLHF. CDR3 nucleotide sequence: TGTGCCAGCAGTGCAGCAGGGAATTCACCCCTCCACTTT.

The gene calls are TRBV29-1 and TRBJ1-3, with a tentative D call TRBD1 (6 bases). This CDR3 region has 12 residues. The germline gives CDR1 SQVTM, CDR2 ANQGSEA. Trimming stripped 7 bases from V and 2 bases from J, with 9 bases between. The CDR3 here is CSADSPGNTIYF. The CDR3 bases are TGCAGCGCGGACAGCCCTGGAAACACCATATATTTT. Full variable domain (missing parts from reference TRBV29-1 and TRBJ1-3): SAVISQKPSRDICQRGTSLTIQCQVDSQVTMMFWYRQQPGQSLTLIATANQGSEATYESGFVIDKFPISRPNLTFSTLTVSNMSPEDSSIYLCSADSPGNTIYFGEGSWLTVV.

This clone was observed a single time. The J gene is TRBJ2-2, the V gene TRBV7-2; 12 nucleotides align to TRBD2. This CDR3 region has 16 residues. Germline CDR1 is SGHTA and CDR2 is FQGNSA. V trimming: 4 bases; J trimming: 8 bases; junction bases outside the gene matches: 8. This CDR3 reads CASSSLAGGPSGELFF. The CDR3 DNA follows: TGTGCCAGCAGCTCCCTAGCGGGGGGGCCGTCGGGGGAGCTGTTTTTT.

The V and J genes are TRBV5-6 and TRBJ1-4; no clear D gene. V was trimmed by 0 bases and J by 6 bases, leaving 6 bases between them. The length of the CDR3 is 13 residues. The V gene's germline CDR1 is SGHDT and CDR2 YYEEEE. In DNA form, the CDR3 reads TGTGCCAGCAGCTTGGGTTCTGATGAAAAACTGTTTTTT. Translating it yields CASSLGSDEKLFF.

The chain employs TRBV27 and TRBJ2-1, with 8 bases matching TRBD2. CDR1 and CDR2 from the germline V gene are MNHEY and SMNVEV (reference sequence). Losses at the gene ends were 5 bases for V and 5 bases for J; bases not matched to a gene: 5. The CDR3 consists of 14 residues. The CDR3, as DNA: TGTGCCAGCAGTCCAGCGGGAGTTGACAATGAGCAGTTCTTC. Translation: CASSPAGVDNEQFF.

The chain uses TRBV4-2 and TRBJ1-2; no clear D. In germline, CDR1 is LGHNA, CDR2 YNFKEQ. The CDR3 covers 15 residues. The ends were cut back, 4 bases at V and 4 bases at J, with 16 bases in the middle. The CDR3 DNA follows: TGTGCCAGCAGCCCCCTATCAGGTACGGCCTATGGCTACACCTTC. Its protein is CASSPLSGTAYGYTF.

As to this clone: At one end the junction does not follow the germline gene, possibly because of a read error. V is TRBV5-3 and J is TRBJ2-4; D uncertain. TRBV5-3 is an ORF; its function is uncertain. This CDR3 contains 15 residues. In DNA form, the CDR3 reads TGTGCCAGAAGCCTAAGAGGACGTAGGATCCTGAACCTACCGTTC. It is translated as CARSLRGRRILNLPF.

This chain joins TRBV6-2 or TRBV6-3 and TRBJ1-1; a possible D gene is TRBD1 (6 bases). Trimming removed 5 bases from V and 8 bases from J, with 12 bases in between. CDR3 length: 12 residues. The V gene's germline CDR1 is MNHEY and CDR2 SVGEGT. The CDR3 spells CASSRSTGEAFF. DNA for the CDR3: TGTGCCAGCAGTAGGTCGACAGGAGAAGCTTTCTTT.

CDR3: CASRGGPSNYNEQFF. DNA for the CDR3: TGTGCCAGTCGGGGGGGACCCTCCAACTACAATGAGCAGTTCTTC. This sequence joins TRBV19 and TRBJ2-1, with 8 bases identical to TRBD2. CDR1 and CDR2 from the germline V gene are LNHDA and SQIVND (reference sequence). V lost 8 bases, J lost 3 bases, and 9 bases stayed unmatched. This CDR3 comprises 15 residues.

The rearrangement links TRBV21-1 to TRBJ1-4; the table's D call of TRBD1 was not tested on the DNA. TRBV21-1 is shown as a pseudogene. The CDR3 consists of 17 residues. The CDR3 DNA follows: TGTGCCAGCAGCAAAAGAATAGGGACAGTGAGGGGGGAAAAACTGTTTTTT. Its translation: CASSKRIGTVRGEKLFF.

The chain links TRBV12-3 or TRBV12-4 to TRBJ1-3; D not certain. V was cut by 7 bases and J by 6 bases, with 10 bases left in between. There are 12 residues in the CDR3. Written as DNA, the CDR3 is TGTGCCAGCACCCGCTCCTCAAACACCATATATTTT. Translation gives CASTRSSNTIYF.

This chain joins TRBV7-8 and TRBJ1-5, with D unclear. Looked up from germline, CDR1 is SGHVS and CDR2 is FQNEAQ. This CDR3 is built from 14 residues. V was cut by 3 bases and J by 7 bases, with 13 bases left in between. CDR3 amino acids: CASSFRGIGQPQHF. The CDR3 region has the DNA TGTGCCAGCAGCTTTAGAGGGATCGGCCAGCCCCAGCATTTT.

This sequence joins TRBV5-5 and TRBJ2-7; the D is unclear. Trimming removed 0 bases at V and 4 bases at J, with 5 bases between. CDR1 is SGHKS, CDR2 YYEKEE, per germline (reference sequence). CDR3 size: 12 residues. This CDR3 is CASSLVGYEQYF. The CDR3 DNA reads as TGTGCCAGCAGCTTGGTGGGTTACGAGCAGTACTTC.

The CDR3 sequence is CASSLQDGWGEQFF. The CDR3 DNA follows: TGCGCCAGCAGCTTGCAGGACGGATGGGGGGAGCAGTTCTTC. The V gene is TRBV5-1, the J gene TRBJ2-1, with D perhaps matching TRBD1 or TRBD2 (5 bases each). The CDR3 is made up of 14 amino acids. Germline V gene data show CDR1 as SGHRS and CDR2 as YFSETQ. V was pared by 1 base and J by 10 bases, with 15 bases between. Using reference TRBV5-1 and TRBJ2-1 for the parts outside the CDR3, the full variable domain is KAGVTQTPRYLIKTRGQQVTLSCSPISGHRSVSWYQQTPGQGLQFLFEYFSETQRNKGNFPGRFSGRQFSNSRSEMNVSTLELGDSALYLCASSLQDGWGEQFFGPGTRLTVL.

The chain combines TRBV7-9 with TRBJ1-3, with 9 nucleotides matching TRBD1. This CDR3 has 14 amino acids. In germline, CDR1 is SEHNR, CDR2 FQNEAQ (reference sequence). V lost 6 bases to trimming and J lost 4 bases; unmatched junction nucleotides: 4. DNA for the CDR3: TGTGCCAGCAGTACAGGGGGCGCGGGAAACACCATATATTTT. This gives the protein CASSTGGAGNTIYF. Combining the CDR3 with reference TRBV7-9 and TRBJ1-3 gives the whole variable domain DTGVSQNPRHKITKRGQNVTFRCDPISEHNRLYWYRQTLGQGPEFLTYFQNEAQLEKSRLLSDRFSAERPKGSFSTLEIQRTEQGDSAMYLCASSTGGAGNTIYFGEGSWLTVV.

V usage is TRBV9 and J usage is TRBJ2-7; TRBD1 might be the D (6 bases). CDR1 SGDLS and CDR2 YYNGEE come from the germline V gene. V gave up 6 bases and J gave up 5 bases, with 18 bases separating them. The CDR3 length is 14 residues. This CDR3 reads CASNEGVFSNEQYF. The CDR3 DNA follows: TGTGCCAGCAACGAGGGGGTTTTTAGCAACGAGCAGTACTTC.

The chain has TRBV7-9 and TRBJ1-1; the D is unclear. This CDR3 has 14 residues. V was cut by 1 base and J by 3 bases, with 9 bases left in between. The germline CDR1 and CDR2 sequences are SEHNR and FQNEAQ (reference sequence). The CDR3 reads CASSLGGAYTEAFF. CDR3 nucleotides: TGTGCCAGCAGCTTAGGGGGAGCATACACTGAAGCTTTCTTT.

This clone was seen a handful of times. V gene TRBV29-1 combines with J gene TRBJ1-5; 7 bases map to TRBD1. V was pared by 7 bases and J by 3 bases, with 6 bases of the junction left unmatched. CDR3 length: 13 amino acids. Per germline, CDR1 SQVTM and CDR2 ANQGSEA. The CDR3 reads CSATGSLNQPQHF. The CDR3 DNA reads as TGCAGCGCGACAGGGTCTCTCAATCAGCCCCAGCATTTT.

This clone was seen only once. The chain carries TRBV10-3 and TRBJ1-2, with 7 bases lining up with TRBD1. The CDR3 is 12 amino acids. The V gene's germline CDR1 is ENHRY and CDR2 SYGVKD. J gave up 6 bases and V 7 bases, and 5 bases lay outside the gene matches. The chain's CDR3 is CAINDRAHGYTF. The CDR3 DNA reads TGTGCCATCAACGACAGGGCCCATGGCTACACCTTC.

The J gene is TRBJ1-6, the V gene TRBV6-1; weak D call: TRBD1 (5 bases). V shed 3 bases and J shed 8 bases, with 8 bases lying between them. CDR3 size: 13 residues. Germline CDR1 reads MNHNS; CDR2 reads SASEGT. The CDR3: CASSDRVDSPLHF. In nucleotides, the CDR3 is TGTGCCAGCAGTGACAGGGTAGATTCACCCCTCCACTTT.

V usage is TRBV20-1 and J usage is TRBJ2-5; no reliable D call. Germline loops: CDR1 DFQATT, CDR2 SNEGSKA (reference sequence). V was shortened by 6 bases and J by 5 bases, with 7 bases between the two germline ends. This CDR3 spans 10 amino acids. The CDR3 reads CSARRETQYF. The CDR3 DNA follows: TGCAGTGCAAGACGGGAGACCCAGTACTTC.

V gene TRBV12-3 or TRBV12-4 combines with J gene TRBJ2-3; D uncertain. The CDR3 covers 11 residues. Trimming took 2 bases from V and 6 from J, leaving 3 bases between them. The CDR3 sequence is CASSLRDTQYF. CDR3 nucleotide sequence: TGTGCCAGCAGTTTACGTGATACGCAGTATTTT.

The chain combines TRBV18 with TRBJ2-1, with TRBD2 matching 12 bases. The germline V gene has CDR1 KGHSH and CDR2 LQKENI. V was clipped by 4 bases and J by 6 bases; unmatched bases: 1. The CDR3 runs to 14 residues. The CDR3: CASSRTSGINEQFF. The DNA of the CDR3 is TGTGCCAGCTCACGGACTAGCGGGATCAATGAGCAGTTCTTC. The entire variable domain, with the rest obtained from reference TRBV18 and TRBJ2-1, is as follows: NAGVMQNPRHLVRRRGQEARLRCSPMKGHSHVYWYRQLPEEGLKFMVYLQKENIIDESGMPKERFSAEFPKEGPSILRIQQVVRGDSAAYFCASSRTSGINEQFFGPGTRLTVL.

To note about this clone: The same CDR3 also results from other DNA sequences found in this sample. The rearrangement links TRBV5-1 to TRBJ1-4, with no clear D. Germline CDR1 SGHRS, CDR2 YFSETQ. V was cut by 4 bases and J by 5 bases, with 9 bases left in between. The CDR3 sequence is 13 residues long. CDR3 bases: TGCGCCAGCAGCCTGGACCCGAATGAAAAACTGTTTTTT. Protein: CASSLDPNEKLFF.